Shown below are 28 T cell receptor beta chains from a single sample sequenced in a study of blood T cell repertoires in COVID-19. Some clones are missing from TCRdb's copy, which holds only in-frame ones; the method was immunoSEQ multiplex PCR. The profile shows about 200,000 clones, roughly 90% of them singletons. Specimen: peripheral blood. Source of these receptors: a man in his 60s with COVID-19, enrolled during active disease.

This sequence joins TRBV28 and TRBJ1-2, with D possibly matching TRBD1 (6 bases). Germline CDR1 is MDHEN and CDR2 is SYDVKM. The CDR3 length is 14 residues. Trimming pared 5 bases from V and 4 bases from J, leaving 14 bases between. Here the CDR3 reads CASSPPQGVYGYTF. CDR3 bases: TGTGCCAGCAGTCCCCCACAGGGAGTCTATGGCTACACCTTC.

The rearrangement joins TRBV5-1 to TRBJ2-1; 8 bases agree with TRBD2. CDR1 SGHRS and CDR2 YFSETQ come from the germline V gene. The CDR3 runs 16 residues. Trimming removed 0 bases from V and 6 bases from J; junction bases left unmatched: 8. CDR3 sequence reads: CASSLAGGPRGNEQFF. In nucleotides, the CDR3 is TGCGCCAGCAGCTTGGCGGGGGGGCCTCGGGGCAATGAGCAGTTCTTC.

This rearrangement joins TRBV18 to TRBJ2-1, with 10 positions matching TRBD2. Germline V gene lookup returns CDR1 KGHSH and CDR2 LQKENI. This CDR3 has 15 residues. V shed 4 bases, J shed 4 bases, and the junction held 4 bases outside the gene matches. The CDR3 DNA reads as TGTGCCAGCTCACTTCTAGCGGGGGAGTACAATGAGCAGTTCTTC. Translated: CASSLLAGEYNEQFF. The full variable domain, with the rest looked up from reference TRBV18 and TRBJ2-1, is NAGVMQNPRHLVRRRGQEARLRCSPMKGHSHVYWYRQLPEEGLKFMVYLQKENIIDESGMPKERFSAEFPKEGPSILRIQQVVRGDSAAYFCASSLLAGEYNEQFFGPGTRLTVL.

This chain links TRBV7-6 with TRBJ2-3; TRBD2 is a possible D gene (5 bases). The germline gives CDR1 SGHVS, CDR2 FNYEAQ. V shed 4 bases and J shed 6 bases, with 17 bases lying between them. CDR3 length: 15 residues. The CDR3 coding sequence is TGTGCCAGCAGCTCCCTCAGAGGGATCGCTGATACGCAGTATTTT. Its translation: CASSSLRGIADTQYF. Based on the CDR3 plus reference TRBV7-6 and TRBJ2-3, the full variable domain is GAGVSQSPRYKVTKRGQDVALRCDPISGHVSLYWYRQALGQGPEFLTYFNYEAQQDKSGLPNDRFSAERPEGSISTLTIQRTEQRDSAMYRCASSSLRGIADTQYFGPGTRLTVL.

To note about this clone: The germline gene is not matched at one end of the junction; a read error may be the cause. The chain is built from TRBV7-7 and TRBJ1-3; no clear D gene. The CDR3 runs 20 residues. Per the germline V gene, CDR1 is SSHAT and CDR2 is FNYEAQ (reference sequence). Here the CDR3 reads CASSLSPIAGRSSSGNTIYF. Written as DNA, the CDR3 is TGTGCTAGCAGCTTATCGCCGATTGCGGGGAGAAGTTCTTCTGGAAACACCATATATTTT.

The CDR3 region is CATSDASGGNTGELFF. CDR3 nucleotides: TGTGCCACCAGTGATGCTAGCGGGGGGAACACCGGGGAGCTGTTTTTT. The chain links TRBV24-1 to TRBJ2-2; the match to TRBD2 covers 10 bases. Germline V gives CDR1 KGHDR, CDR2 SFDVKD. The CDR3 spans 16 residues. V shed 3 bases, J shed 1 base, and the junction held 1 base outside the gene matches.

The chain links TRBV27 to TRBJ2-7; tentatively, D is TRBD1 (5 bases). The CDR3 extends over 13 amino acids. Germline CDR1 is MNHEY and CDR2 is SMNVEV (reference sequence). Trimming removed 6 bases at V and 2 bases at J, with 11 bases between. The CDR3 DNA reads TGTGCCAGCAGAAGGCAGGGCCCCTACGAGCAGTACTTC. Amino acids: CASRRQGPYEQYF.

The count of this clone is one. V and J are TRBV9 and TRBJ2-3; 7 bases map to TRBD1. This CDR3 spans 15 amino acids. The ends lost 4 bases at V and 0 bases at J; junction bases unmatched: 5. Germline V gene lookup returns CDR1 SGDLS and CDR2 YYNGEE. CDR3 region: CASSPGQTSTDTQYF. CDR3 coding DNA: TGTGCCAGCAGCCCGGGACAGACTAGCACAGATACGCAGTATTTT.

This chain links TRBV19 with TRBJ1-6, with 8 bases lining up with TRBD1. CDR1 and CDR2 (germline): LNHDA, SQIVND (reference sequence). With 1 base clipped from V and 8 bases from J, the junction kept 7 bases outside the gene matches. The CDR3 length is 16 residues. CDR3 DNA: TGTGCCAGTAGTATAGCCCGACAGGGGTTCTATTCACCCCTCCACTTT. As protein: CASSIARQGFYSPLHF.

The chain has TRBV27 and TRBJ1-1; unclear D gene. The CDR3 has 14 amino acids. V was clipped by 3 bases and J by 1 base, with 9 bases between them. Germline V gene lookup returns CDR1 MNHEY and CDR2 SMNVEV (reference sequence). In DNA, the CDR3 is TGTGCCAGCAGTTTTGGCATCTCGAACACTGAAGCTTTCTTT. The encoded protein is CASSFGISNTEAFF.

The chain uses TRBV9 and TRBJ1-2; 8 bases line up with TRBD1. The CDR3 is made up of 16 amino acids. V was clipped by 2 bases and J by 0 bases; unmatched bases: 6. The germline V gene has CDR1 SGDLS and CDR2 YYNGEE. CDR3 loop: CASSVGTGLPNYGYTF. CDR3 in DNA: TGTGCCAGCAGCGTCGGGACAGGCCTGCCTAACTATGGCTACACCTTC.

This rearrangement joins TRBV6-5 to TRBJ2-1; D possibly corresponds to TRBD1 (5 bases). The V end was cut by 2 bases, the J end by 9 bases, with 14 bases between. The CDR3 covers 14 residues. Germline V lookup: CDR1 MNHEY, CDR2 SVGAGI. CDR3 nucleotide sequence: TGTGCCAGCAGTTACGTCCAGGGATGGGGTGAGCAGTTCTTC. Residues: CASSYVQGWGEQFF.

V gene TRBV27 combines with J gene TRBJ2-1, with D possibly matching TRBD1 (7 bases). Germline values: CDR1 MNHEY, CDR2 SMNVEV (reference sequence). V lost 7 bases, J lost 0 bases, and 10 bases lay in between. This CDR3 has 14 amino acids. CDR3 sequence reads: CASTQGGSYNEQFF. In DNA form, the CDR3 reads TGTGCCAGCACCCAGGGGGGCTCCTACAATGAGCAGTTCTTC.

The genes are TRBV5-1 and TRBJ2-7; 8 bases line up with TRBD2. V shed 3 bases and J 2 bases; nucleotides not matched to a gene: 10. This CDR3 region has 16 residues. The germline V gene has CDR1 SGHRS and CDR2 YFSETQ. CDR3 nucleotides: TGCGCCAGCAGCTGGGACTCGGGACTAGTAGCCTACGAGCAGTACTTC. The encoded protein is CASSWDSGLVAYEQYF.

The count of this clone is one. The rearrangement joins TRBV5-6 to TRBJ1-4; D remains unclear. CDR3 length equals 15 residues. In germline, CDR1 is SGHDT, CDR2 YYEEEE. V lost 0 bases and J 3 bases, leaving 9 bases between the germline ends. The CDR3 loop reads CASSLGGASNEKLFF. The CDR3 DNA follows: TGTGCCAGCAGCTTGGGGGGAGCCTCTAATGAAAAACTGTTTTTT.

The CDR3 loop is CASRPTSGGWELFF. CDR3 nucleotide sequence: TGTGCCAGCAGACCGACTAGCGGGGGCTGGGAGCTGTTTTTT. The chain couples TRBV5-5 to TRBJ2-2; TRBD2 matches at 12 bases. The CDR3 is 14 amino acids. Germline lookup yields CDR1 SGHKS and CDR2 YYEKEE (reference sequence). Trimming removed 5 bases from V and 9 bases from J; junction bases left unmatched: 5.

V is TRBV5-6 and J is TRBJ2-2; 12 nucleotides agree with TRBD2. CDR1 and CDR2 from the germline V gene are SGHDT and YYEEEE. This CDR3 spans 15 amino acids. Trimming removed 4 bases from V and 8 bases from J; junction bases left unmatched: 6. CDR3 DNA sequence: TGTGCCAGCAGCGTGACTAGCGGGAGTTCAGGGGAGCTGTTTTTT. Protein product: CASSVTSGSSGELFF.

This clone occurred a few times. This rearrangement joins TRBV19 to TRBJ2-7; possible D gene TRBD2, 6 bases. The CDR3 is 16 amino acids. The germline V gene has CDR1 LNHDA and CDR2 SQIVND (reference sequence). V lost 3 bases and J lost 6, with 21 bases in between. CDR3 DNA sequence: TGTGCCAGTAGTATCCAAGGATACTTAAGGGGAGGCGAGCAGTACTTC. Its protein product is CASSIQGYLRGGEQYF. The full variable domain, in which reference TRBV19 and TRBJ2-7 provide the parts outside the CDR3, is DGGITQSPKYLFRKEGQNVTLSCEQNLNHDAMYWYRQDPGQGLRLIYYSQIVNDFQKGDIAEGYSVSREKKESFPLTVTSAQKNPTAFYLCASSIQGYLRGGEQYFGPGTRLTVT.

CDR3 region: CSASPGTSYEQYF. In DNA form, the CDR3 reads TGCAGTGCTAGTCCCGGGACTAGCTACGAGCAGTACTTC. The rearrangement joins TRBV20-1 to TRBJ2-7; 8 bases fit TRBD2. Germline V gene lookup returns CDR1 DFQATT and CDR2 SNEGSKA (reference sequence). The J segment lost 3 bases and the V segment lost 3 bases, leaving 4 bases of the junction unmatched. This CDR3 comprises 13 residues.

The CDR3 nucleotides read TGTGCCAGCTCACCACCGTCCGGACAGGCCTTCTATGGCTACACCTTC. Translated, it gives CASSPPSGQAFYGYTF. The chain joins TRBV18 to TRBJ1-2; 7 positions match TRBD1. The germline CDR1 and CDR2 sequences are KGHSH and LQKENI. CDR3 length equals 16 residues. Trimming took 0 bases from V and 4 from J; bases not matched to a gene: 8. Full variable domain (remainder filled in from reference TRBV18 and TRBJ1-2): NAGVMQNPRHLVRRRGQEARLRCSPMKGHSHVYWYRQLPEEGLKFMVYLQKENIIDESGMPKERFSAEFPKEGPSILRIQQVVRGDSAAYFCASSPPSGQAFYGYTFGSGTRLTVV.

This rearrangement joins TRBV5-6 to TRBJ2-1, with TRBD2 as a possible D gene (5 bases). CDR1 is SGHDT and CDR2 is YYEEEE in the germline V gene. Between the trimmed V and J ends, which lost 0 bases and 6 bases, there was a span of 16 bases. The CDR3 length is 16 residues. The chain's CDR3 is CASSLGVGISGNEQFF. CDR3 nucleotides: TGTGCCAGCAGCTTGGGGGTCGGGATAAGCGGCAATGAGCAGTTCTTC.

The V and J genes are TRBV6-5 and TRBJ1-5; 10 nucleotides line up with TRBD1. Germline V gene data show CDR1 as MNHEY and CDR2 as SVGAGI. The junction had 8 bases not matched to a gene; V was cut back by 6 bases and J by 6 bases. The CDR3 runs to 15 residues. The CDR3 protein is CASSPGQGFLQPQHF. CDR3 DNA sequence: TGTGCCAGCAGCCCGGGACAGGGGTTCCTTCAGCCCCAGCATTTT.

V gene TRBV29-1 combines with J gene TRBJ1-5; TRBD1 is a possible D gene (5 bases). Germline V CDR1 and CDR2: SQVTM, ANQGSEA. The CDR3 loop spans 14 amino acids. The V gene lost 8 bases and the J gene lost 0 bases, with 14 bases spanning the gap. The CDR3: CSPPLGGSNQPQHF. Written as DNA, the CDR3 is TGCAGCCCCCCCCTCGGGGGTAGCAATCAGCCCCAGCATTTT.

This rearrangement joins TRBV5-1 to TRBJ2-7; TRBD2 matches at 7 bases. V shed 4 bases, J shed 9 bases, and the junction held 7 bases outside the gene matches. The CDR3 extends over 12 amino acids. Germline V gives CDR1 SGHRS, CDR2 YFSETQ. CDR3 DNA sequence: TGCGCCAGCAGCGGGGGGGGAGCGGTGCAGTACTTC. This encodes CASSGGGAVQYF.

The chain combines TRBV5-1 with TRBJ1-6; a possible D gene is TRBD1 (6 bases). Germline V gene lookup returns CDR1 SGHRS and CDR2 YFSETQ. This CDR3 has 14 residues. Trimming took off 1 base at V and 7 bases at J, with 9 bases between the two ends. Here the CDR3 reads CASSLTGSNSPLHF. DNA of the CDR3: TGCGCCAGCAGCTTGACAGGGTCAAATTCACCCCTCCACTTT. The complete variable domain, with remaining parts taken from reference TRBV5-1 and TRBJ1-6, reads KAGVTQTPRYLIKTRGQQVTLSCSPISGHRSVSWYQQTPGQGLQFLFEYFSETQRNKGNFPGRFSGRQFSNSRSEMNVSTLELGDSALYLCASSLTGSNSPLHFGNGTRLTVT.

The table lists this clone with a few counts. The V call is TRBV7-2, the J call TRBJ2-1, with 7 positions matching TRBD2. This CDR3 is built from 16 residues. CDR1 and CDR2 from the germline V gene are SGHTA and FQGNSA. J lost 0 bases, V lost 5 bases, and 7 bases had no gene match. The CDR3 loop reads CASSGGLGSSYNEQFF. CDR3 nucleotides: TGTGCCAGCAGCGGAGGACTAGGAAGCTCCTACAATGAGCAGTTCTTC. The whole variable domain, filled in from reference TRBV7-2 and TRBJ2-1, reads GAGVSQSPSNKVTEKGKDVELRCDPISGHTALYWYRQSLGQGLEFLIYFQGNSAPDKSGLPSDRFSAERTGGSVSTLTIQRTQQEDSAVYLCASSGGLGSSYNEQFFGPGTRLTVL.

A few counts support this clone. This chain joins TRBV18 and TRBJ1-1, with D perhaps TRBD1 (6 bases). Germline CDR1 KGHSH, CDR2 LQKENI. Trimming removed 4 bases at V and 4 bases at J, with 22 bases between. The CDR3 loop spans 17 amino acids. The CDR3 loop reads CASSQKPKQGLATEAFF. CDR3 in DNA: TGTGCCAGCTCACAAAAACCGAAACAGGGTCTTGCCACTGAAGCTTTCTTT.

V gene TRBV9 combines with J gene TRBJ1-2; possibly TRBD1 for D (5 bases). Trimming shortened V by 1 base and J by 0 bases, and 13 bases separated the two germline ends. Germline V lookup: CDR1 SGDLS, CDR2 YYNGEE. The CDR3 runs to 16 residues. The CDR3 loop reads CASSVRGSSPNYGYTF. CDR3 nucleotide sequence: TGTGCCAGCAGCGTAAGGGGCAGCAGTCCTAACTATGGCTACACCTTC. The full variable domain, in which reference TRBV9 and TRBJ1-2 provide the parts outside the CDR3, is DSGVTQTPKHLITATGQRVTLRCSPRSGDLSVYWYQQSLDQGLQFLIQYYNGEERAKGNILERFSAQQFPDLHSELNLSSLELGDSALYFCASSVRGSSPNYGYTFGSGTRLTVV.